A single sample is the source of the 3 T cell receptor beta chains below, sequenced in a study of blood T cell repertoires in COVID-19. The repertoire was sequenced with immunoSEQ multiplex PCR; TCRdb's copy has only in-frame clones and lacks some. The sample yields approximately 190,000 clones, roughly 84% seen once. Material for sequencing was peripheral blood. Every receptor here comes from a human donor in a cohort sampled during active COVID-19.

This chain links TRBV5-1 with TRBJ2-3; perhaps TRBD2 as D (7 bases). V was trimmed by 6 bases and J by 2 bases, leaving 25 bases between them. The germline gives CDR1 SGHRS, CDR2 YFSETQ. CDR3 length: 18 residues. CDR3 sequence: CASNPLSRGGRYTDTQYF. The DNA of the CDR3 is TGCGCCAGCAACCCCCTTTCGAGGGGGGGCCGGTACACAGATACGCAGTATTTT.

This chain connects TRBV6-1 to TRBJ2-3, with 9 positions matching TRBD1. The V gene end was trimmed by 4 bases and the J gene end by 2 bases; junction bases not matched to a gene: 16. The CDR3 covers 19 residues. The germline CDR1 and CDR2 sequences are MNHNS and SASEGT. This chain's CDR3 is CASSATIPGQGGPTDTQYF. The CDR3, as DNA: TGTGCCAGCAGTGCCACAATCCCGGGACAGGGAGGCCCCACAGATACGCAGTATTTT.

The chain has TRBV2 and TRBJ1-2; D gene ambiguous. This CDR3 contains 10 residues. CDR1 is SNHLY and CDR2 is FYNNEI in the germline V gene. V was shortened by 7 bases and J by 8 bases, with 8 bases between the two germline ends. The CDR3 loop is CASKGGGYTF. DNA of the CDR3: TGTGCCAGCAAGGGCGGGGGCTACACCTTC.